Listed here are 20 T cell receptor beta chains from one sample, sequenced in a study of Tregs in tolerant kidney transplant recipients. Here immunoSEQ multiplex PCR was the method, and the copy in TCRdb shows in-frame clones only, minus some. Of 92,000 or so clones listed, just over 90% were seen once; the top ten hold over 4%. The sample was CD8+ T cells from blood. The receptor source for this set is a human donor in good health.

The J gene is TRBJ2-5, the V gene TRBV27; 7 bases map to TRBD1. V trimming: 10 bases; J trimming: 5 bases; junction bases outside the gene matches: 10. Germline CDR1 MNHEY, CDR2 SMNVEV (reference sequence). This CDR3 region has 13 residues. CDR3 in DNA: TGTGCCACCTTGTCCTCGGACAGGGAGACCCAGTACTTC. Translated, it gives CATLSSDRETQYF.

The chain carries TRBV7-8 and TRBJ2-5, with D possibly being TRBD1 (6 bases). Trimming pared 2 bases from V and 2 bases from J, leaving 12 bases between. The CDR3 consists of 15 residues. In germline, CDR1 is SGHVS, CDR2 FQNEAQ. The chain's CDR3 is CASSLYIGTQETQYF. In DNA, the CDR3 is TGTGCCAGCAGCTTATATATAGGGACACAAGAGACCCAGTACTTC.

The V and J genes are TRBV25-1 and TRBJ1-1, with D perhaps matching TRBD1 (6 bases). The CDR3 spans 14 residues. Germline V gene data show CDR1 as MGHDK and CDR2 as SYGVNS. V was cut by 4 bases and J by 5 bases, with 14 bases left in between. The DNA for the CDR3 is TGTGCCAGCAGTGGGGGGGGGCCCGGAACTGAAGCTTTCTTT. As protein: CASSGGGPGTEAFF.

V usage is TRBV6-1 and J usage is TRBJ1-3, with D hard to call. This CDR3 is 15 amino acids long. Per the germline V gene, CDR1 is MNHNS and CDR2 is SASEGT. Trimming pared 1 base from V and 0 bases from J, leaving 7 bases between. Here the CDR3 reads CASSEGIGSGNTIYF. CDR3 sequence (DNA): TGTGCCAGCAGTGAAGGAATCGGCTCTGGAAACACCATATATTTT.

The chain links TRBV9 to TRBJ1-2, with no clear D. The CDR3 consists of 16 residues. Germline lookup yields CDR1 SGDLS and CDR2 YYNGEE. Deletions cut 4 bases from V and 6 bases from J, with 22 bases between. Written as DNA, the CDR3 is TGTGCCAGCAGCATGACCGGGAGCCACTTTACGGATGGCTACACCTTC. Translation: CASSMTGSHFTDGYTF.

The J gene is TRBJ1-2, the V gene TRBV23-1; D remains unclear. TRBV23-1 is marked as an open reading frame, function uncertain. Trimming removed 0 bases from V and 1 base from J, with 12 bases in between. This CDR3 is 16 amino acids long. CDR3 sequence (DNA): TGCGCCAGCAGTCAATCCAAATTACAGCTTAACTATGGCTACACCTTC. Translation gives CASSQSKLQLNYGYTF.

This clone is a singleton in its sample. CDR3 DNA: TGCGCCAGCAGCCACCTAGCGGGGGATGAGCAGTTCTTC. Translating gives CASSHLAGDEQFF. The chain is built from TRBV4-1 and TRBJ2-1; 10 bases fit TRBD2. V lost 3 bases and J lost 8; bases outside the gene matches: 1. This CDR3 is 13 amino acids long. Germline values: CDR1 MGHRA, CDR2 YSYEKL.

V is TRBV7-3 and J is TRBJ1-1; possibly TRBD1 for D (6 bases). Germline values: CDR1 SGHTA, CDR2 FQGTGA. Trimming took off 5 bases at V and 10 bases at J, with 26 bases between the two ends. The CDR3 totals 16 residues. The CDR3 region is CASSPVGEGGSFGAFF. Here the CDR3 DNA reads TGTGCCAGCAGCCCCGTGGGGGAGGGGGGTTCGTTTGGAGCTTTCTTT.

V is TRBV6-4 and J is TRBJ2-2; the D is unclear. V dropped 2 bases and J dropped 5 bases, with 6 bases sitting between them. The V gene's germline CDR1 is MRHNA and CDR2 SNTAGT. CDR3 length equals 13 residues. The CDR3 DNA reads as TGTGCCAGCAGTGACGCAATGACCGGGGAGCTGTTTTTT. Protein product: CASSDAMTGELFF.

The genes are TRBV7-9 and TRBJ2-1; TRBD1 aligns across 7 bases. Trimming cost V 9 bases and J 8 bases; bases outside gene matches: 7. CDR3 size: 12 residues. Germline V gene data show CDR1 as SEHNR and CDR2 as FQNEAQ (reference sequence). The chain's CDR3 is CASPGGLDEQFF. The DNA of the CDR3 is TGTGCCAGTCCAGGGGGATTGGATGAGCAGTTCTTC.

The CDR3 reads CASSVSGLREKLFF. In DNA, the CDR3 is TGTGCCAGCAGTGTGTCGGGGCTGCGCGAAAAACTGTTTTTT. The chain is built from TRBV2 and TRBJ1-4; perhaps TRBD1 as D (5 bases). Trimming took off 4 bases at V and 8 bases at J, with 14 bases between the two ends. The V gene's germline CDR1 is SNHLY and CDR2 FYNNEI. The CDR3 is made up of 14 amino acids.

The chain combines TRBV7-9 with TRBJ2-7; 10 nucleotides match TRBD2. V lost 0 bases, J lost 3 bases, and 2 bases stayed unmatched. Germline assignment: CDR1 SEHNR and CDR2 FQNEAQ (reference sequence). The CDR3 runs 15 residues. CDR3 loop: CASSLAPSGSYEQYF. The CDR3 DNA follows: TGTGCCAGCAGCTTAGCGCCTAGCGGGAGCTACGAGCAGTACTTC. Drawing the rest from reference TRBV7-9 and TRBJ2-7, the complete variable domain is DTGVSQNPRHKITKRGQNVTFRCDPISEHNRLYWYRQTLGQGPEFLTYFQNEAQLEKSRLLSDRFSAERPKGSFSTLEIQRTEQGDSAMYLCASSLAPSGSYEQYFGPGTRLTVT.

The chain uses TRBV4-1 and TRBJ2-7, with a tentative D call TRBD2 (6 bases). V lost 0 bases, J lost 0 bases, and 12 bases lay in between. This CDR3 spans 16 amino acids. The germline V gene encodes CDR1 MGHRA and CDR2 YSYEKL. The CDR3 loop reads CASSQDDGSSSYEQYF. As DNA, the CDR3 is TGCGCCAGCAGCCAAGACGACGGGAGTAGCTCCTACGAGCAGTACTTC.

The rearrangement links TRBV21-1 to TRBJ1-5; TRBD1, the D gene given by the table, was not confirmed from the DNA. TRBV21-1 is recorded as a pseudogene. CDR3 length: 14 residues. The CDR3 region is CASSEDRGCQPQHF. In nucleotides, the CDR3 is TGTGCCAGCAGCGAGGACAGGGGGTGTCAGCCCCAGCATTTT.

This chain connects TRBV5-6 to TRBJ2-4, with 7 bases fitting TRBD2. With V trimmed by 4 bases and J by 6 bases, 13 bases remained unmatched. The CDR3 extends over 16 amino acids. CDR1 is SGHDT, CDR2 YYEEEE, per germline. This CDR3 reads CASSDSFSGKGNIQYF. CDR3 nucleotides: TGTGCCAGCAGCGACTCCTTCAGCGGGAAAGGAAACATTCAGTACTTC.

Here the CDR3 DNA reads TGTGCCAGCAGCCAAGCGTACCCAACCTCCTACAATGAGCAGTTCTTC. It specifies CASSQAYPTSYNEQFF. The chain couples TRBV4-2 to TRBJ2-1; D not certain. V was cut by 1 base and J by 0 bases, with 10 bases left in between. The CDR3 is made up of 16 amino acids. Germline lookup yields CDR1 LGHNA and CDR2 YNFKEQ.

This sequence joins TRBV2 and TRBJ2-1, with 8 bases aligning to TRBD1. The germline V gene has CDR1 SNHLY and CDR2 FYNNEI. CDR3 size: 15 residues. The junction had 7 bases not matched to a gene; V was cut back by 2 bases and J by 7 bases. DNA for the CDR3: TGTGCCAGCAGTGAAAGGTCAGGGGGCTTGAATGAGCAGTTCTTC. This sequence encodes CASSERSGGLNEQFF.

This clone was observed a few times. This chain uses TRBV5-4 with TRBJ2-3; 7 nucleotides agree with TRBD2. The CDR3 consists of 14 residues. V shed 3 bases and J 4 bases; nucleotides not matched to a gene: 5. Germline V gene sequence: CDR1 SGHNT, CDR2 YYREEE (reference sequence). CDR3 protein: CASSWEGTPDTQYF. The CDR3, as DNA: TGTGCCAGCAGCTGGGAGGGGACCCCAGATACGCAGTATTTT.

CDR3 DNA sequence: TGTGCCAGCAGCAAAAAGGAAACTCCCCTCTACGAGCAGTACTTC. Translating it yields CASSKKETPLYEQYF. The rearrangement links TRBV21-1 to TRBJ2-7. TRBV21-1 corresponds to a pseudogene. The CDR3 length is 15 residues.

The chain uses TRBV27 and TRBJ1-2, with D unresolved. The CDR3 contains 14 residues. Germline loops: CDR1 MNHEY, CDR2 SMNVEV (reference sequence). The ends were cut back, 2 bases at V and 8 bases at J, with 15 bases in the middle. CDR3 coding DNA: TGTGCCAGCAGTTTAAGCCCTAAAACGGGAGGCTACACCTTC. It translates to CASSLSPKTGGYTF.